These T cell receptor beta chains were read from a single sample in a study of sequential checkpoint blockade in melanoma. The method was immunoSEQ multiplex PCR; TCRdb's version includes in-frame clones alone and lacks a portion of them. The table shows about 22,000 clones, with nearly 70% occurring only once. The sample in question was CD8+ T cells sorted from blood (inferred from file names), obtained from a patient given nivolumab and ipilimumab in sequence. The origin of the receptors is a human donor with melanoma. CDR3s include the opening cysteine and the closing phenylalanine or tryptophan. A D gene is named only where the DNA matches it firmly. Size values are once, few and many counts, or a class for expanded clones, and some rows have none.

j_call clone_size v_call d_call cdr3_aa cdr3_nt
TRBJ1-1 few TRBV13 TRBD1 CASSLGQGVLNTEAFF TGTGCCAGCAGCTTAGGTCAGGGGGTTCTAAACACTGAAGCTTTCTTT
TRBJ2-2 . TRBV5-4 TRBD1 CASSSTGDAGELFF TGTGCCAGCAGCTCTACAGGGGACGCCGGGGAGCTGTTTTTT
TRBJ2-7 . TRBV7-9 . CASTPPTGSSYEQYF TGTGCCAGCACTCCTCCGACGGGGAGCTCCTACGAGCAGTACTTC
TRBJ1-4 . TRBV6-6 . CASRTGSTNEKLFF TGTGCCAGCAGGACAGGTTCAACTAATGAAAAACTGTTTTTT
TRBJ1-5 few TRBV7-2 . CASSYQDLSNQPQHF TGTGCCAGCAGCTACCAGGATTTGAGCAATCAGCCCCAGCATTTT
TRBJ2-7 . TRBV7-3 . CASTPRHEQYF TGTGCCAGCACCCCCCGTCACGAGCAGTACTTC
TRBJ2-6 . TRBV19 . CASSWQASGANVLTF TGTGCCAGTAGTTGGCAGGCCTCTGGGGCCAACGTCCTGACTTTC
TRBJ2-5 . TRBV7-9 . CASSPRDTAKETQYF TGTGCCAGCAGCCCCCGGGACACGGCCAAAGAGACCCAGTACTTC
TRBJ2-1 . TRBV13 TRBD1 CASSPTGQGAYNEQFF TGTGCCAGCAGCCCCACTGGACAGGGTGCCTACAATGAGCAGTTCTTC
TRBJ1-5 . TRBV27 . CASSLWGGNQPQHF TGTGCCAGCAGTTTATGGGGGGGGAATCAGCCCCAGCATTTT
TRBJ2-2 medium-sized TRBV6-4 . CASSDEGHGELFF TGTGCCAGCAGTGACGAGGGACACGGGGAGCTGTTTTTT
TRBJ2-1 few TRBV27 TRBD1 CASSLGTAYNEQFF TGTGCCAGCAGTTTAGGGACAGCCTACAATGAGCAGTTCTTC
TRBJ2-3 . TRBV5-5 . CASSPRERLTDTQYF TGTGCCAGCAGCCCGCGAGAACGCCTAACAGATACGCAGTATTTT
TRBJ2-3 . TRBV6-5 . CASSYSSPGDTQYF TGTGCCAGCAGTTACTCGTCGCCGGGGGATACGCAGTATTTT
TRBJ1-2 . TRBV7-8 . CASSLAAHGRNGYTF TGTGCCAGCAGCTTAGCCGCCCACGGGAGGAATGGCTACACCTTC
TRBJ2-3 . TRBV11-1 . CASSPDSLRTDTQYF TGTGCCAGCAGCCCTGACAGTTTGAGGACAGATACGCAGTATTTT
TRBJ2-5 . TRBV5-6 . CASSGLQGTQYF TGTGCCAGCAGCGGGCTCCAGGGAACCCAGTACTTC
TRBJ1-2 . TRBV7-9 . CASSLGGGGYTF TGTGCCAGCAGCTTAGGAGGCGGCGGCTACACCTTC
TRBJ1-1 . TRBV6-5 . CASRGMTGLNTEAFF TGTGCCAGCAGGGGAATGACAGGATTGAACACTGAAGCTTTCTTT
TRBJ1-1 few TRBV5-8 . CASSLGHGTEAFF TGTGCCAGCAGCCTGGGGCATGGCACTGAAGCTTTCTTT
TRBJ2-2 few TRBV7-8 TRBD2 CASSLVAGANTGELFF TGTGCCAGCAGCTTAGTTGCGGGGGCGAACACCGGGGAGCTGTTTTTT
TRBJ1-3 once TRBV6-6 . CASSKGIIDYTIYF TGTGCCAGCAGTAAGGGGATAATCGACTACACCATATATTTT
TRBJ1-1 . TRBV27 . CASSSGAREAFF TGTGCCAGCAGTTCAGGGGCGAGGGAAGCTTTCTTT
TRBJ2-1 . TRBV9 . CASSGLDNEQFF TGTGCCAGCAGCGGACTGGACAATGAGCAGTTCTTC
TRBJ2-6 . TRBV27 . CASSPREDPSGANVLTF TGTGCCAGCAGCCCTAGGGAGGACCCCTCTGGGGCCAACGTCCTGACTTTC
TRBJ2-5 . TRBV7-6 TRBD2 CASSTSGTSGGGETQYF TGTGCCAGCAGCACCTCCGGGACTAGCGGGGGAGGGGAGACCCAGTACTTC
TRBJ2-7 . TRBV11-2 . CASSFGSTYEQYF TGTGCCAGCAGCTTTGGCAGTACCTACGAGCAGTACTTC
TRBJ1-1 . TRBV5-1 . CASSFGGEAFF TGCGCCAGCAGCTTCGGGGGTGAAGCTTTCTTT
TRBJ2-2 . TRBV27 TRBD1 CASSLQGASLNTGELFF TGTGCCAGCAGTCTCCAGGGGGCCTCCTTGAACACCGGGGAGCTGTTTTTT
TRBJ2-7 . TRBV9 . CASSPPRGARGEQYF TGTGCCAGCAGCCCCCCCCGCGGGGCTCGCGGGGAGCAGTACTTC
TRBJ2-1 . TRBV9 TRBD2 CASSFSGTSGANEQFF TGTGCCAGCAGCTTCTCCGGGACTAGCGGGGCTAATGAGCAGTTCTTC
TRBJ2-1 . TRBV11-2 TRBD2 CASSTSGGASVEQFF TGTGCCAGCAGTACTAGCGGGGGGGCCTCGGTGGAGCAGTTCTTC